These T cell receptor beta chains were read from a single sample in a study of control samples from healthy donors and cancer patients. The data were produced by immunoSEQ multiplex PCR, yet TCRdb's version contains in-frame clones alone and is incomplete. The profile shows 150,000 to 200,000 clones, just over 90% of them singletons. Sequencing input: blood. The receptor set was obtained from a man aged 25-45 years in good health. The CDR3 runs from the conserved cysteine through the conserved F or W. Each record gives: CDR3 DNA, CDR3 protein, V gene, J gene, clone size, D gene. A D gene is named only where the DNA matches it firmly. Clone size, where shown, is once, few, many, or a class for clones that have expanded.

CDR3nt: TGTGCCAGCAGCTCGGGACAGGGGGCAGTGAGAGGCTACACCTTC
CDR3aa: CASSSGQGAVRGYTF
v_gene: TRBV14
j_gene: TRBJ1-2
abundance: .
d_gene: TRBD1

CDR3nt: TGTGCCACCAGTGAAACAGGGCAGGACTATGGCTACACCTTC
CDR3aa: CATSETGQDYGYTF
v_gene: TRBV24-1
j_gene: TRBJ1-2
abundance: .
d_gene: .

CDR3nt: TGTGCCAGCAGTTTAAAAGCAGGCCTTGGCTACACCTTC
CDR3aa: CASSLKAGLGYTF
v_gene: TRBV27
j_gene: TRBJ1-2
abundance: .
d_gene: .

CDR3nt: TGTGCCAGCAGCTTGAGAGGGGGCTCTGGAAACACCATATATTTT
CDR3aa: CASSLRGGSGNTIYF
v_gene: TRBV7-2
j_gene: TRBJ1-3
abundance: .
d_gene: .

CDR3nt: TGCAGCGTCTATATGGCAGGGATTGGTGGCTACACCTTC
CDR3aa: CSVYMAGIGGYTF
v_gene: TRBV29-1
j_gene: TRBJ1-2
abundance: .
d_gene: .

CDR3nt: TGTGCCAGCAGCGCGAGCCCAGGGTTCGGGGAGCTGTTTTTT
CDR3aa: CASSASPGFGELFF
v_gene: TRBV11-2
j_gene: TRBJ2-2
abundance: .
d_gene: .

CDR3nt: TGTGCCAGCACCGTCGGACAGGCCAAACAGGGGGATTCACCCCTCCACTTT
CDR3aa: CASTVGQAKQGDSPLHF
v_gene: TRBV11-2
j_gene: TRBJ1-6
abundance: .
d_gene: TRBD1

CDR3nt: TGTGCCAGCACTAGCGGGAGAGTCAATGAGCAGTTCTTC
CDR3aa: CASTSGRVNEQFF
v_gene: TRBV9
j_gene: TRBJ2-1
abundance: .
d_gene: TRBD2

CDR3nt: TGTGCCAGCAGCGGAGGGGGGGGGCTCAGTGAAGCTTTCTTT
CDR3aa: CASSGGGGLSEAFF
v_gene: TRBV9
j_gene: TRBJ1-1
abundance: .
d_gene: .

CDR3nt: TGTGCCAGCAGCTCGGGACAGGGGGCTAGGTACACTGAAGCTTTCTTT
CDR3aa: CASSSGQGARYTEAFF
v_gene: TRBV7-8
j_gene: TRBJ1-1
abundance: once
d_gene: TRBD1

CDR3nt: TGTGCCTGGAGTGCCGGGGGGCTGCAGCCCCAGCATTTT
CDR3aa: CAWSAGGLQPQHF
v_gene: TRBV30
j_gene: TRBJ1-5
abundance: .
d_gene: .